The entry below describes one T cell receptor (beta chain). Its cognate antigen is unknown. This sample was included in a study of PD-1 blockade in classical Hodgkin lymphoma. About the study: Every 2 weeks, patients had 3 mg/kg nivolumab intravenously.

Some clones are missing from TCRdb's copy, which holds only in-frame ones; the method was immunoSEQ multiplex PCR. The sample includes 30,000 to 40,000 clones, 80% to 95% of them seen just once. Every patient had relapsed following autologous stem cell transplantation, and cohorts differed in brentuximab vedotin exposure. Purification of CD4+ T cells from thawed PBMCs was achieved by magnetic negative selection. Overall study results and limits: Relative to healthy donors, newly diagnosed patients reportedly had lower baseline TCR diversity, which was reported as lower still in relapsed/refractory patients. The study found complete responders had baseline diversity similar to newly diagnosed patients. By cycle point C4D1, TCR diversity had risen significantly in CD4+ cells (but not CD8+ cells).

The CDR3 runs 13 residues. Trimming shortened V by 5 bases and J by 4 bases, and 11 bases separated the two germline ends. Germline CDR1 and CDR2: SGHNT and YENEEA. This TCR was sampled from a human donor with classical Hodgkin lymphoma. Sample: CD4+ T cells from blood, taken at baseline. V and J are TRBV11-3 and TRBJ2-5, with D unclear. CDR3 sequence: CASSQTSRETQYF. The CDR3 DNA is TGTGCCAGCAGCCAGACGAGCCGAGAGACCCAGTACTTC. Combining the CDR3 with reference TRBV11-3 and TRBJ2-5 gives the whole variable domain EAGVVQSPRYKIIEKKQPVAFWCNPISGHNTLYWYLQNLGQGPELLIRYENEEAVDDSQLPKDRFSAERLKGVDSTLKIQPAELGDSAVYLCASSQTSRETQYFGPGTRLLVL.